This T cell receptor beta chain was profiled in a study of T cells in Graves' hyperthyroidism and ophthalmopathy. Amplification yielded TCR beta CDR3 regions, with RNA transcripts as the source. In the first-round RT-PCR of the TCR CDR3, the HTBI primer set was used. TCRdb reanalysed the multiplex PCR reads using MiXCR and keeps one entry per CDR3 protein. The table has under 300,000 distinct CDR3 sequences, less than 30% seen once. Germline V gene sequence: CDR1 LGHNA, CDR2 YNFKEQ. V shed 0 bases, J shed 8 bases, and the junction held 12 bases outside the gene matches. This CDR3 is 16 amino acids long.

The TCR sequence derives from a man aged 35-49 years with Graves' hyperthyroidism that later progressed to Graves' ophthalmopathy. The sequencing input was blood. The chain employs TRBV4-2 and TRBJ1-2; 7 bases match TRBD1. CDR3 region: CASSQDRYRGAEGYTF. The CDR3 bases are TGTGCCAGCAGCCAAGACCGATACAGGGGTGCCGAAGGCTACACCTTC.